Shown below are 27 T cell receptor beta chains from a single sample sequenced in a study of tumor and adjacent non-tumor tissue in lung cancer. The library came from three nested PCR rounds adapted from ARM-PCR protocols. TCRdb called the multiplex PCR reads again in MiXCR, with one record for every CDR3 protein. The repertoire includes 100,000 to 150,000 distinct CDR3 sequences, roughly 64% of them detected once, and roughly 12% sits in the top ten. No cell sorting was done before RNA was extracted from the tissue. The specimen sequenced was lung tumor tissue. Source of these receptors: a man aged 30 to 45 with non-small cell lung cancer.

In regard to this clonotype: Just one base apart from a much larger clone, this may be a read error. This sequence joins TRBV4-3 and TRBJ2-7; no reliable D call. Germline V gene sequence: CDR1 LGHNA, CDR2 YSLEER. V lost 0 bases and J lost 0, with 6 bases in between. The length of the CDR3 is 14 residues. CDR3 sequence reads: CASSQEAVSYEQYF. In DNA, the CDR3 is TGCGCCAGCAGCCAAGAGGCGGTCTCCTACGAGCAGTACTTC.

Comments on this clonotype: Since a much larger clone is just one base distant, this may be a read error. The CDR3 DNA sequence: TGTGCCAGCAGCCGCATGGTAACCCTCTATGGCTACACCTTC. It yields the protein CASSRMVTLYGYTF. The chain recombines TRBV12-3 or TRBV12-4 with TRBJ1-2; D uncertain. Trimming cost V 6 bases and J 4 bases, with 15 bases left between them. There are 14 residues in the CDR3.

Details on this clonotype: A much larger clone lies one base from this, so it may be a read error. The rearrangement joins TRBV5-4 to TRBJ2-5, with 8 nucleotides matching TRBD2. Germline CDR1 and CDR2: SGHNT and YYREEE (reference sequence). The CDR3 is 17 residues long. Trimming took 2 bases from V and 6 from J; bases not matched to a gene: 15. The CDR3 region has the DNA TGTGCCAGCAGCTTAGCCAAGATAGCGGGAAGGGTAAAGACCCAGTACTTC. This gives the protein CASSLAKIAGRVKTQYF.

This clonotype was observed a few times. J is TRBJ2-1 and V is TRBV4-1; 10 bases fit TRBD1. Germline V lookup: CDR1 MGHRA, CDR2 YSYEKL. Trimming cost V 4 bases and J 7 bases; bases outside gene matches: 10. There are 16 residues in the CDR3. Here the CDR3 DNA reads TGCGCCAGCAGCCCCGGCCCGACAGGGGGCATTAATGAGCAGTTCTTC. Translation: CASSPGPTGGINEQFF.

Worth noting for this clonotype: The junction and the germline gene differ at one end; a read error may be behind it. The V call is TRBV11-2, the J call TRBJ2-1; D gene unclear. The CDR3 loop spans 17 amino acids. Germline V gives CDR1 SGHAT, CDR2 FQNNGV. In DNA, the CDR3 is TGTGCCAGTGGCTTAGATAGTTGGGCCGCCGCCTACAATGAGCACTTCTTC. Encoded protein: CASGLDSWAAAYNEHFF.

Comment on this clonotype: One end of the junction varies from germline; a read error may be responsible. For the CDR3, the DNA is TGTGTCAGCTGTTCGCGGTATGAGCAGTACTTC. Translating it yields CVSCSRYEQYF. The chain uses TRBV6-2 or TRBV6-3 and TRBJ2-7; D ambiguous. The germline V gene has CDR1 MNHEY and CDR2 SVGEGT. The CDR3 extends over 11 amino acids.

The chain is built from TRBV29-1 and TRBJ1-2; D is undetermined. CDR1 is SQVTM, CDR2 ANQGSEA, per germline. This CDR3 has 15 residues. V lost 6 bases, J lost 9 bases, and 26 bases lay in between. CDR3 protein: CSVDVAWAILGCYTF. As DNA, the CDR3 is TGCAGCGTCGATGTGGCATGGGCGATCCTGGGATGCTACACCTTC.

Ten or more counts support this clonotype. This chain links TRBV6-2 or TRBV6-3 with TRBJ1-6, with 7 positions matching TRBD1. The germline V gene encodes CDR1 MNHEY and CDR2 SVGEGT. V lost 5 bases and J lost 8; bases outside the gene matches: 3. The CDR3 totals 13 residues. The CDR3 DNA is TGTGCCAGCAGTCGGGACAGCCATTCACCCCTCCACTTT. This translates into CASSRDSHSPLHF.

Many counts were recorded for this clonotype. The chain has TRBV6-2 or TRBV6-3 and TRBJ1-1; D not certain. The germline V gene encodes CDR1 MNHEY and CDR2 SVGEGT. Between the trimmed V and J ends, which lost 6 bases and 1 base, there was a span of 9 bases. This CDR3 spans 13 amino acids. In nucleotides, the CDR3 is TGTGCCAGCAGCGGACGGGAGAACACTGAAGCTTTCTTT. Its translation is CASSGRENTEAFF.

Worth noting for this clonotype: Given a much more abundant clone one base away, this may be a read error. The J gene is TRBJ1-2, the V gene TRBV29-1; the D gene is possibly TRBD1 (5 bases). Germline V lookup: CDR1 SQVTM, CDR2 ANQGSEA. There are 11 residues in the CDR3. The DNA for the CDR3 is TGCAACGGCGTATTCACGGGGCTCTACACCTTC. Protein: CNGVFTGLYTF.

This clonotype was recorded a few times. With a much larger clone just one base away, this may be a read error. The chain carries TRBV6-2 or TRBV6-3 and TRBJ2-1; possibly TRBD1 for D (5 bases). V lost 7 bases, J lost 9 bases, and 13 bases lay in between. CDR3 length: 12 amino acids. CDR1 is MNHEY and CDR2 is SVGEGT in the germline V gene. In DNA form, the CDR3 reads TGTGCCAGCACCCAGGGCGGTTGTGAGCAGTTCTTC. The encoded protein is CASTQGGCEQFF.

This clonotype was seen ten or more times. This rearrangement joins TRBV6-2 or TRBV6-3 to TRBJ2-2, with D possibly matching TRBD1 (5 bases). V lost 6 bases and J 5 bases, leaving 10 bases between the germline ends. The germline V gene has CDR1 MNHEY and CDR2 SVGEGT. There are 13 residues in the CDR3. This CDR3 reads CASSDRDTGELFF. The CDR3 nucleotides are TGTGCCAGCAGCGACAGAGATACCGGGGAGCTGTTTTTT.

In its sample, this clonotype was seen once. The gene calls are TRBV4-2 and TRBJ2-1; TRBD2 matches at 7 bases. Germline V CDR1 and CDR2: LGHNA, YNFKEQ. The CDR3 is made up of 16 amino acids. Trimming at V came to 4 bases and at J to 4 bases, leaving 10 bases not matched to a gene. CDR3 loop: CASSPSLAESYNEQFF. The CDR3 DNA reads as TGTGCCAGCAGCCCTAGTCTAGCGGAGTCTTACAATGAGCAGTTCTTC.

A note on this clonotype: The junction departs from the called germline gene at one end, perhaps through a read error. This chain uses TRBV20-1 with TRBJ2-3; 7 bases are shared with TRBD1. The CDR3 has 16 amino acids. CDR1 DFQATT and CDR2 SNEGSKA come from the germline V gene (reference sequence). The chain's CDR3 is CSAPSTLRTGTDMQYF. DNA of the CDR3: TGCAGTGCCCCAAGCACCCTACGGACGGGGACAGATATGCAGTATTTT.

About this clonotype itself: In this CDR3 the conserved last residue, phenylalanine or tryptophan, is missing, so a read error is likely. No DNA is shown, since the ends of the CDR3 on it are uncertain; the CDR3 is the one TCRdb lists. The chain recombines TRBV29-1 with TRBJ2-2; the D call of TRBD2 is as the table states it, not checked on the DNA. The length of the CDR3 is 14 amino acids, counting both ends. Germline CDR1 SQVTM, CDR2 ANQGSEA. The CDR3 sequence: CTVRTGRYTGELFS.

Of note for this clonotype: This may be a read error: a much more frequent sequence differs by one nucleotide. The CDR3 DNA reads TGCGCCAACAGCCAAGTAGTTCCACGGGACACACTAAATCAGCCCCAGCATTTT. This translates into CANSQVVPRDTLNQPQHF. The V gene is TRBV4-1, the J gene TRBJ1-5; possibly TRBD1 for D (6 bases). The CDR3 extends over 18 amino acids. Germline CDR1 MGHRA, CDR2 YSYEKL.

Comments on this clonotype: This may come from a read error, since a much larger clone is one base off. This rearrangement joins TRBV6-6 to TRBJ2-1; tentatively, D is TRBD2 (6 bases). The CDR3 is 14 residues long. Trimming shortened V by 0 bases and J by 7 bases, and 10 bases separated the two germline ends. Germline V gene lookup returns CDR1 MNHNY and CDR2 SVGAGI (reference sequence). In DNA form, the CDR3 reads TGTGCCAGCAGTTACTCGCGGGATGGGAATGAGCAGTTCTTC. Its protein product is CASSYSRDGNEQFF.

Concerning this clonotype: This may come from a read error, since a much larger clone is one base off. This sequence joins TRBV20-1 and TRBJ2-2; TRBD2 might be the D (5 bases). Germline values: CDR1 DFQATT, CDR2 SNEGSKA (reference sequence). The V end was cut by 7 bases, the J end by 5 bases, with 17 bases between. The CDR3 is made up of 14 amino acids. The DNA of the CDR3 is TGCAGTGTTCGCCTCGAGGGAGTGACCGGGGAGCTGTTTTTT. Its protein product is CSVRLEGVTGELFF.

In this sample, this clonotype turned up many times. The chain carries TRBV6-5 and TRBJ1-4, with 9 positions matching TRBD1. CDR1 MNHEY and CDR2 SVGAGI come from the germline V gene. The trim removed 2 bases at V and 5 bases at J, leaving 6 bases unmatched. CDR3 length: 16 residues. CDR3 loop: CASSYATGTGNEKLFF. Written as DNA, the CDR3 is TGTGCCAGCAGTTACGCAACCGGGACAGGGAATGAAAAACTGTTTTTT.

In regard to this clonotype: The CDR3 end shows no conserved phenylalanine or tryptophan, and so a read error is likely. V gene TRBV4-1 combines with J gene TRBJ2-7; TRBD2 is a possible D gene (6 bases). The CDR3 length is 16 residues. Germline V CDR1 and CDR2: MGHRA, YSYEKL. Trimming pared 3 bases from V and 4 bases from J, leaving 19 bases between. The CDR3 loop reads CASSQDELGGTYEQYL. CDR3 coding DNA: TGCGCCAGCAGCCAGGATGAGCTGGGGGGTACATACGAGCAGTACTTA.

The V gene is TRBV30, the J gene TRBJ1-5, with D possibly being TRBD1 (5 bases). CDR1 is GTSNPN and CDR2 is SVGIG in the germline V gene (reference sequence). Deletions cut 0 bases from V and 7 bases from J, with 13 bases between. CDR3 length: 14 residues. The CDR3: CAWSVRRGSQPQHF. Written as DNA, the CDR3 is TGTGCCTGGAGTGTTAGGAGGGGCAGCCAGCCCCAGCATTTT.

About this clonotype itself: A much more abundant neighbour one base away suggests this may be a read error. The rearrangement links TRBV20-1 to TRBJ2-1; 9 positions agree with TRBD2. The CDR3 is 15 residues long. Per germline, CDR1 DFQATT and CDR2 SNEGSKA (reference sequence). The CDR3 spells CIAGIRRGGRDEQFF. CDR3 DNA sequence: TGCATTGCTGGGATTCGGCGGGGGGGCCGGGATGAGCAGTTCTTC.

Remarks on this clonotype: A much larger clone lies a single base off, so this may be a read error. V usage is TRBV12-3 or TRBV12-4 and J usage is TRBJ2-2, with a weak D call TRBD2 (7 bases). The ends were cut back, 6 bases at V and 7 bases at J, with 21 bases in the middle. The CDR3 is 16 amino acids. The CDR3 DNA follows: TGTGCCAGCAGGTGCCCGGCGTGGGGGGGCAGCGGGGAGCTGTTTTTT. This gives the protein CASRCPAWGGSGELFF.

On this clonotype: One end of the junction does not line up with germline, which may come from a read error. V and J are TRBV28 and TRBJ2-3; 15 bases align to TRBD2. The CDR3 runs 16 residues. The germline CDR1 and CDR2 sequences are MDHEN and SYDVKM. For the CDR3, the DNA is TGTACCAGCGGTCCCCCCGGGACTAGCGGGGGGTATACGCAATATTTT. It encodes CTSGPPGTSGGYTQYF. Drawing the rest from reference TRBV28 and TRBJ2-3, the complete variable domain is DVKVTQSSRYLVKRTGEKVFLECVQDMDHENMFWYRQDPGLGLRLIYFSYDVKMKEKGDIPEGYSVSREKKERFSLILESASTNQTSMYLCTSGPPGTSGGYTQYFGPGTRLTVL.

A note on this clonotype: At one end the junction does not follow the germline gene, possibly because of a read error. The CDR3 protein is CASSHNGRVDYEQYF. DNA for the CDR3: TGCGCCAGCAGCCATAACGGGAGGGTAGACTACGAGCAGTATTTC. The rearrangement links TRBV4-1 to TRBJ2-7, with 8 bases aligning to TRBD2. There are 15 residues in the CDR3. CDR1 MGHRA and CDR2 YSYEKL come from the germline V gene.

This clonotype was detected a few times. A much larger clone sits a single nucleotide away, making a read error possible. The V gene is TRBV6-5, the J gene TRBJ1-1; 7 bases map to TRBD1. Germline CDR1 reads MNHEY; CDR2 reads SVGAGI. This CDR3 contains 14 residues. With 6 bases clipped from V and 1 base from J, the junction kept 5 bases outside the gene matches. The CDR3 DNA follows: TGTGCCAGCAGGCTGACAGGGCAGAACACTGAAGCTTTCTTT. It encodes CASRLTGQNTEAFF.

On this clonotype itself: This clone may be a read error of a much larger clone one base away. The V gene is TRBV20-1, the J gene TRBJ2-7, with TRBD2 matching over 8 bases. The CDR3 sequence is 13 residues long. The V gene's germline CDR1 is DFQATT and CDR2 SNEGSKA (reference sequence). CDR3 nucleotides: TGCAGTGCTAGAGCCCCGGGGGGGTGGGAGCAGCACTTC. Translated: CSARAPGGWEQHF.